This T cell receptor (beta chain) was captured by sequencing in a study of CD8 T cells in ankylosing spondylitis. Findings of the study overall: Matched ankylosing spondylitis synovial fluid reportedly showed significant enrichment of disease-linked clones. Past research had described some motif variants in reactive arthritis synovial fluid and blood. Researchers report that disease-linked clones proved CD8+ and relatively rare in peripheral blood. Seemingly distinctive of ankylosing spondylitis blood was a TCR beta motif formed by eight highly homologous variants.

V lost 6 bases and J 0 bases, leaving 10 bases between the germline ends. There are 14 residues in the CDR3. Germline V gene data show CDR1 as MNHEY and CDR2 as SMNVEV (reference sequence). As the method for making TCR beta libraries, quantitative 5'-RACE with molecular barcodes was used. One entry per CDR3 protein results from TCRdb running MiXCR on the 5' RACE reads. Among around 490,000 distinct CDR3 sequences listed, about 5.7% were seen once. The table lists this clonotype with a few counts. Antigen unknown. This receptor was obtained from a male donor with ankylosing spondylitis. Specimen: blood, either unsorted or a sorted T cell fraction (not recorded which). The rearrangement links TRBV27 to TRBJ2-3, with a weak D call TRBD2 (6 bases). CDR3 residues: CASSRGLSTDTQYF. For the CDR3, the DNA is TGTGCCAGCAGCCGGGGACTTAGCACAGATACGCAGTATTTT.